The 17 T cell receptor beta chains given below trace back to one sample, sequenced in a study of T-cell memory formation after mild COVID-19. TCRdb processed the 5' RACE reads anew with MiXCR; each CDR3 protein has one entry. The sample holds 300,000 or so distinct CDR3 sequences; roughly 15% are singletons and the top ten take roughly 23%. The specimen was PBMCs or a T cell subset sorted from them (not recorded which). These receptors were taken from a man aged 18-30 years who had mild COVID-19 (a few samples of this study predate the infection). Cell type and time point are not known.

This clonotype turned up a few times. This chain joins TRBV6-5 and TRBJ1-2, with D possibly matching TRBD1 (6 bases). The germline V gene encodes CDR1 MNHEY and CDR2 SVGAGI. This CDR3 spans 14 amino acids. The V gene lost 2 bases and the J gene lost 6 bases, with 13 bases spanning the gap. The CDR3 loop is CASSYLPRGDGYTF. DNA for the CDR3: TGTGCCAGCAGTTACCTGCCCAGGGGTGATGGCTACACCTTC.

V gene TRBV5-1 combines with J gene TRBJ1-1; TRBD1 matches 7 bases. The CDR3 totals 17 residues. The V gene end was trimmed by 0 bases and the J gene end by 0 bases; junction bases not matched to a gene: 8. Germline CDR1 SGHRS, CDR2 YFSETQ. CDR3 region: CASSLGQGEILNTEAFF. The CDR3 DNA follows: TGCGCCAGCAGCTTGGGACAGGGCGAGATACTGAACACTGAAGCTTTCTTT.

This clonotype was detected a few times. The chain recombines TRBV6-1 with TRBJ2-1, with 11 bases matching TRBD2. Germline lookup yields CDR1 MNHNS and CDR2 SASEGT. The J segment lost 6 bases and the V segment lost 1 base, leaving 8 bases of the junction unmatched. The CDR3 has 17 amino acids. Here the CDR3 DNA reads TGTGCCAGCAGTGAAGGGAGGGGACTAGCGGTGATCAATGAGCAGTTCTTC. Translated, it gives CASSEGRGLAVINEQFF.

The chain recombines TRBV19 with TRBJ1-1, with 7 bases fitting TRBD1. CDR3 length: 13 amino acids. CDR1 and CDR2 (germline): LNHDA, SQIVND (reference sequence). V gave up 10 bases and J gave up 6 bases; unmatched junction bases: 11. CDR3 DNA sequence: TGTGCCACCACTGGGTCCAGGGGGGCTGAAGCTTTCTTT. This encodes CATTGSRGAEAFF.

The CDR3 is CAVGGGGIETQYF. DNA of the CDR3: TGTGCAGTGGGTGGCGGGGGTATAGAGACCCAGTACTTC. The chain joins TRBV6-5 to TRBJ2-5; 7 nucleotides align to TRBD2. CDR1 is MNHEY and CDR2 is SVGAGI in the germline V gene. The CDR3 covers 13 residues.

The chain has TRBV20-1 and TRBJ2-3; 8 bases match TRBD2. Germline CDR1 and CDR2: DFQATT and SNEGSKA (reference sequence). V was pared by 6 bases and J by 2 bases, with 4 bases of the junction left unmatched. This CDR3 has 13 amino acids. This chain's CDR3 is CSASRGATDTQYF. The CDR3 nucleotides read TGCAGTGCCTCGCGGGGGGCCACAGATACGCAGTATTTT.

The chain links TRBV10-1 to TRBJ1-4; TRBD1 aligns across 9 bases. This CDR3 has 15 residues. The germline V gene has CDR1 WNHNN and CDR2 SYGVQD (reference sequence). Trimming removed 0 bases from V and 5 bases from J; junction bases left unmatched: 1. CDR3 sequence (DNA): TGCGCCAGCAGTGAGTCCGGGACAGGGAATGAAAAACTGTTTTTT. Protein: CASSESGTGNEKLFF.

This clonotype was counted between two and nine times. The genes are TRBV5-1 and TRBJ1-5; TRBD1 agrees at 12 bases. The CDR3 runs 17 residues. Germline V gene lookup returns CDR1 SGHRS and CDR2 YFSETQ. With V trimmed by 0 bases and J by 6 bases, 7 bases remained unmatched. Here the CDR3 DNA reads TGCGCCAGCAGCTTGGTACCGGGACAGGGGGCTATTCAGCCCCAGCATTTT. Amino acid sequence: CASSLVPGQGAIQPQHF.

J is TRBJ2-2 and V is TRBV7-2; D gene ambiguous. Germline loops: CDR1 SGHTA, CDR2 FQGNSA. Deletions cut 4 bases from V and 7 bases from J, with 16 bases between. This CDR3 is 15 amino acids long. The CDR3 region is CASSYGPTWGGELFF. The CDR3 nucleotides are TGTGCCAGCAGCTACGGCCCGACCTGGGGCGGGGAGCTGTTTTTT.

This clonotype has just a few counts. This chain uses TRBV12-3 or TRBV12-4 with TRBJ2-1, with 9 bases aligning to TRBD2. Trimming took 4 bases from V and 4 from J; bases not matched to a gene: 8. The length of the CDR3 is 16 residues. The CDR3 nucleotides are TGTGCCAGCAGTTCCCCAGGGAGCGGGGGGTACAATGAGCAGTTCTTC. It encodes CASSSPGSGGYNEQFF.

The V call is TRBV3-1, the J call TRBJ1-5; a weak D match, TRBD1 (5 bases). Looked up from germline, CDR1 is LGHDT and CDR2 is YNNKEL (reference sequence). The CDR3 has 15 amino acids. V was pared by 3 bases and J by 8 bases, with 17 bases between. The CDR3 loop reads CASSQGRGTPKPQHF. CDR3 in DNA: TGTGCCAGCAGCCAGGGGAGGGGCACCCCTAAGCCCCAGCATTTT.

This clonotype turned up a few times. The chain employs TRBV7-3 and TRBJ2-6; D is uncertain. This CDR3 has 16 amino acids. From germline, CDR1 is SGHTA and CDR2 FQGTGA. Trimming left V 3 bases short and J 1 base short, with 10 bases between. As DNA, the CDR3 is TGTGCCAGCAGCTTCCTTGGAGCGTCTGGGGCCAACGTCCTGACTTTC. This codes for CASSFLGASGANVLTF.

This chain joins TRBV5-1 and TRBJ2-1, with 8 nucleotides matching TRBD2. V lost 0 bases, J lost 8 bases, and 16 bases stayed unmatched. Germline CDR1 SGHRS, CDR2 YFSETQ. The CDR3 extends over 18 amino acids. The CDR3 DNA sequence: TGCGCCAGCAGCTTGGCTCAAGGTCGGGGGGGCCGCATGCATGAGCAGTTCTTC. Encoded protein: CASSLAQGRGGRMHEQFF.

The rearrangement uses TRBV5-1 and TRBJ1-2; D is unresolved. Germline CDR1 reads SGHRS; CDR2 reads YFSETQ. This CDR3 spans 15 amino acids. Trimming left V 0 bases short and J 8 bases short, with 17 bases between. The CDR3 region is CASSLAALGPGGYTF. The CDR3, as DNA: TGCGCCAGCAGCTTGGCTGCTTTAGGGCCCGGCGGCTACACCTTC.

This chain connects TRBV5-1 to TRBJ2-5; tentatively, D is TRBD1 or TRBD2 (5 bases each). The V end was cut by 1 base, the J end by 1 base, with 14 bases between. There are 16 residues in the CDR3. Germline lookup yields CDR1 SGHRS and CDR2 YFSETQ. Here the CDR3 reads CASSLQGGGTQETQYF. CDR3 DNA sequence: TGCGCCAGCAGCTTGCAAGGTGGGGGTACCCAAGAGACCCAGTACTTC.

This chain joins TRBV5-6 and TRBJ1-2; D unclear. V lost 4 bases and J lost 1, with 17 bases in between. Looked up from germline, CDR1 is SGHDT and CDR2 is YYEEEE. CDR3 length: 16 amino acids. CDR3 in DNA: TGTGCCAGCAGCCCACCAACCAGATTACTTAACTATGGCTACACCTTC. This encodes CASSPPTRLLNYGYTF.

In this sample, this clonotype turned up many times. The chain links TRBV9 to TRBJ2-3; the D gene is possibly TRBD2 (6 bases). V shed 0 bases and J shed 3 bases, with 11 bases lying between them. The CDR3 length is 15 residues. Germline V lookup: CDR1 SGDLS, CDR2 YYNGEE. Here the CDR3 reads CASSVAGGVTDTQYF. The CDR3 region has the DNA TGTGCCAGCAGCGTAGCGGGCGGGGTGACAGATACGCAGTATTTT.